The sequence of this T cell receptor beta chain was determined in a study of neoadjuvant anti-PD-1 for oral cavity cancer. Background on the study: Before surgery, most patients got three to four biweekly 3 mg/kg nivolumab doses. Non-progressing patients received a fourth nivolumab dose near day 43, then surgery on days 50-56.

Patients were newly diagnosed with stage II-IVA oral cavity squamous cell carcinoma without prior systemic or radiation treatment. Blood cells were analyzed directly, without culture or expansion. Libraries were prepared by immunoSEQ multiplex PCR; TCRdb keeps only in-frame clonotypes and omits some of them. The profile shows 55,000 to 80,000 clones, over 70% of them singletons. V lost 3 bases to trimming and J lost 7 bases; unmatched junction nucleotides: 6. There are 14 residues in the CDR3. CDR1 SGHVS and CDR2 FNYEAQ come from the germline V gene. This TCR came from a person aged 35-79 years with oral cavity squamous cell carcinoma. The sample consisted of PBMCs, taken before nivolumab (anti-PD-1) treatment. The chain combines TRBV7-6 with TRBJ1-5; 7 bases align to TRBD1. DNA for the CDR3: TGTGCCAGCAGCTTCGGTCAGGGGGGCCAGCCCCAGCATTTT. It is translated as CASSFGQGGQPQHF.